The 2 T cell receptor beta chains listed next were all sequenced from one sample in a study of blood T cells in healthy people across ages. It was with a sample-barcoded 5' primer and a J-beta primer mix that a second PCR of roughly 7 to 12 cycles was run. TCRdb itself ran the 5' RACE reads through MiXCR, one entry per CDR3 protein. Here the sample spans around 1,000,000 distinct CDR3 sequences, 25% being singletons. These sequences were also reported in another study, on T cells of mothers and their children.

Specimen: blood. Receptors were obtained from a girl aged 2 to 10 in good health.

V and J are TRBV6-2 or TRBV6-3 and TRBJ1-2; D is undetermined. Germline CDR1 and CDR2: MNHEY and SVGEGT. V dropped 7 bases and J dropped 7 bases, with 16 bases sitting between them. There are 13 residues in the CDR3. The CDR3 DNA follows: TGTGCCAGCAACTCGGACCTCGGAGGTGGCTACACCTTC. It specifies CASNSDLGGGYTF.

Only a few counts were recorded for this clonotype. DNA of the CDR3: TGTGCCAGCAGTTTAGAGGCATCGAGTGGCTATGGCTACACCTTC. Protein product: CASSLEASSGYGYTF. J is TRBJ1-2 and V is TRBV12-3 or TRBV12-4; D remains unclear. Between the trimmed V and J ends, which lost 1 base and 4 bases, there was a span of 13 bases. The length of the CDR3 is 15 residues.